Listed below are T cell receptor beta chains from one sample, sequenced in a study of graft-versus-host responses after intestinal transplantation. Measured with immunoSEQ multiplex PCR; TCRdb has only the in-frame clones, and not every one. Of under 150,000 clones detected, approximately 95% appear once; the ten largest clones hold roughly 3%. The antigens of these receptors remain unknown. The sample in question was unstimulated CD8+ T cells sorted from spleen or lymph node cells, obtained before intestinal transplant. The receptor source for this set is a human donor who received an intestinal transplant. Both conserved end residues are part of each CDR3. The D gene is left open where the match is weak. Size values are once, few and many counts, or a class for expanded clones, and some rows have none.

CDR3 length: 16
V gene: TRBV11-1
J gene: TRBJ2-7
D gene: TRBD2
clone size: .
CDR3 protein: CASSPKLAGELYEQYF
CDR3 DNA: TGTGCCAGCAGCCCGAAGCTAGCGGGAGAGCTATACGAGCAGTACTTC

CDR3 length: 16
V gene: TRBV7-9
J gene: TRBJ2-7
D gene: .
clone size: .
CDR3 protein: CASSSRDELNSYEQYF
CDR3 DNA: TGTGCCAGCAGCTCTAGGGATGAGCTCAACTCCTACGAGCAGTACTTC

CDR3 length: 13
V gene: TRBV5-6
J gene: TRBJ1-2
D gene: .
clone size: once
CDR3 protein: CASSLTAGDGYTF
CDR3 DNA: TGTGCCAGCAGCTTGACAGCGGGGGATGGCTACACCTTC

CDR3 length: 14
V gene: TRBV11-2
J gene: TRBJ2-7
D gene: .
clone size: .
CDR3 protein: CASSLGGGNYEQYF
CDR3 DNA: TGTGCCAGCAGCTTAGGAGGGGGAAACTACGAGCAGTACTTC

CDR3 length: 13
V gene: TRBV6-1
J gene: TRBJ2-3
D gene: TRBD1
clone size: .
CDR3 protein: CASSFLDRDTQYF
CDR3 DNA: TGTGCCAGCAGTTTTCTGGACAGGGATACGCAGTATTTT

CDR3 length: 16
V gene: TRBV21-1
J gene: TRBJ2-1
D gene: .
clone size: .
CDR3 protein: CASSKIRDRDYNEQFF
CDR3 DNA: TGTGCCAGCAGCAAAATCCGGGACAGGGACTACAATGAGCAGTTCTTC

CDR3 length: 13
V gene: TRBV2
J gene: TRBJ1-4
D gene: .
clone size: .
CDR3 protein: CASHRLTNEKLFF
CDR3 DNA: TGTGCCAGCCACCGTCTAACTAATGAAAAACTGTTTTTT

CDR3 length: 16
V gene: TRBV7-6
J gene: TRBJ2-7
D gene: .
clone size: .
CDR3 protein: CASSSSGGIFTYEQYF
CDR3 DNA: TGTGCCAGCAGCTCCTCTGGAGGGATTTTTACCTACGAGCAGTACTTC

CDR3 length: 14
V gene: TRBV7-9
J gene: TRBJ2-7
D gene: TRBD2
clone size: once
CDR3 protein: CASSWTSGSYEQYF
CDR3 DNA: TGTGCCAGCAGCTGGACTAGCGGGAGCTACGAGCAGTACTTC

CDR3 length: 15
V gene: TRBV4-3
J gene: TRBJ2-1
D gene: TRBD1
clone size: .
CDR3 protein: CASSQMDRGGNEQFF
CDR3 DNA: TGCGCCAGCAGCCAAATGGACAGGGGAGGCAATGAGCAGTTCTTC

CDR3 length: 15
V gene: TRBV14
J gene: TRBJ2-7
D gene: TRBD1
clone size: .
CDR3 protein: CASSQNRGRSYEQYF
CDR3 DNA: TGTGCCAGCAGCCAAAACAGGGGCCGATCCTACGAGCAGTACTTC

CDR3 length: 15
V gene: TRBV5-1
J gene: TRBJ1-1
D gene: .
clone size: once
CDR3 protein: CASSLGSGLNTEAFF
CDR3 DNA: TGCGCCAGCAGCTTGGGATCGGGACTGAACACTGAAGCTTTCTTT

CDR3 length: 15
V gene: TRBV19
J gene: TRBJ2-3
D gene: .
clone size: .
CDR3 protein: CASSIGFPPTDTQYF
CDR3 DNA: TGTGCCAGTAGTATCGGTTTCCCCCCCACAGATACGCAGTATTTT

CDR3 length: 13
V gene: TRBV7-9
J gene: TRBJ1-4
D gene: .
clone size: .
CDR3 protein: CASSSGANEKLFF
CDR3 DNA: TGTGCCAGCAGCTCGGGGGCTAATGAAAAACTGTTTTTT

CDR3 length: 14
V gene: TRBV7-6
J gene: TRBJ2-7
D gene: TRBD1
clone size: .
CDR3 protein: CASSDPGQGYEQYF
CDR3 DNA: TGTGCCAGCAGCGACCCTGGACAGGGCTACGAGCAGTACTTC

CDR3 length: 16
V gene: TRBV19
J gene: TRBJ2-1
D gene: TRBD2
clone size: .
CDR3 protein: CASSLTASGANNEQFF
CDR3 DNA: TGTGCCAGTAGTCTGACGGCCAGCGGGGCTAACAATGAGCAGTTCTTC

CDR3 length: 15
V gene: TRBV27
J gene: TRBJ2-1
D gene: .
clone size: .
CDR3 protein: CASSLYLQGGNEQFF
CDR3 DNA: TGTGCCAGCAGTTTATATCTGCAAGGGGGCAATGAGCAGTTCTTC

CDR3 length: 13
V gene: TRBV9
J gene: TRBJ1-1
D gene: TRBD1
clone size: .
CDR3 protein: CASSTGENTEAFF
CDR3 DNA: TGTGCCAGCAGCACAGGGGAGAACACTGAAGCTTTCTTT

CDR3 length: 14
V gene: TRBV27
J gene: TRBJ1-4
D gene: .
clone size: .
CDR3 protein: CASSPAGEHEKLFF
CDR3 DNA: TGTGCCAGCAGCCCCGCAGGGGAACACGAAAAACTGTTTTTT

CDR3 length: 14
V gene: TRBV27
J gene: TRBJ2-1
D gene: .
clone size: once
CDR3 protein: CASSQGSSYNEQFF
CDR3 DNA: TGTGCCAGCAGTCAGGGGAGCTCCTACAATGAGCAGTTCTTC

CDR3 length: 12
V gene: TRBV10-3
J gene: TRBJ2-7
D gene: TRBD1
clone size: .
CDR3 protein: CATTDRASEQYF
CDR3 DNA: TGTGCCACCACGGACAGGGCAAGCGAGCAGTACTTC

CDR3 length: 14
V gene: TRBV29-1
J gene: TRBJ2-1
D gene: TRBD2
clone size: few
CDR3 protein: CSVEGLAGINEQFF
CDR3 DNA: TGCAGCGTTGAGGGACTAGCGGGAATCAATGAGCAGTTCTTC

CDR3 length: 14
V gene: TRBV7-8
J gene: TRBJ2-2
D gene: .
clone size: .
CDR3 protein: CASSLVGNTGELFF
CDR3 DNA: TGTGCCAGCAGCTTAGTAGGGAACACCGGGGAGCTGTTTTTT

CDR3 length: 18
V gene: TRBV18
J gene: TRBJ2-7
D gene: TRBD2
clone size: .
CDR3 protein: CASSPSTPGTSGYYEQYF
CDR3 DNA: TGTGCCAGCTCACCTTCTACTCCCGGGACTAGCGGCTACTACGAGCAGTACTTC

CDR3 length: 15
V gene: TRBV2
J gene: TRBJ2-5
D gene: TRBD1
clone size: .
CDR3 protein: CASSSTTGGMETQYF
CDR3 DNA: TGTGCCAGCAGTTCCACGACAGGGGGCATGGAGACCCAGTACTTC

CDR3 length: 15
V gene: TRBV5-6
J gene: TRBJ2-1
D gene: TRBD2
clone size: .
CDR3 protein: CASSFGLAGVNEQFF
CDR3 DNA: TGTGCCAGCAGCTTTGGACTAGCGGGAGTCAATGAGCAGTTCTTC

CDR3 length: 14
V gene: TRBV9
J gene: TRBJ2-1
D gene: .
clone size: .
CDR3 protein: CASSVEASMYEQFF
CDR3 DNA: TGTGCCAGCAGCGTAGAGGCTAGCATGTATGAGCAGTTCTTC

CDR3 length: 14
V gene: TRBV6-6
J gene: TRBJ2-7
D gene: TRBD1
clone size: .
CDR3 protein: CASEVGTGSDEQYF
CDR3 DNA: TGTGCCAGCGAGGTGGGGACAGGGAGCGACGAGCAGTACTTC

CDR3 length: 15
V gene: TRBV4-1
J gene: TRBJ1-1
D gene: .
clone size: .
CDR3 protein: CASSQDSQGYTEAFF
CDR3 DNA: TGCGCCAGCAGCCAAGATAGTCAGGGTTACACTGAAGCTTTCTTT

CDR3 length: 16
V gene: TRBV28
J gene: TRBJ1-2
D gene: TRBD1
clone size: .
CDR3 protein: CASSLRDRGLFGGYTF
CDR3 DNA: TGTGCCAGCAGTTTAAGGGACAGGGGCCTCTTTGGGGGCTACACCTTC

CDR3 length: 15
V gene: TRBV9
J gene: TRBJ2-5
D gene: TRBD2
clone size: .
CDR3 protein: CASSVSGSGQETQYF
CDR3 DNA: TGTGCCAGCAGCGTTAGCGGGAGTGGCCAAGAGACCCAGTACTTC

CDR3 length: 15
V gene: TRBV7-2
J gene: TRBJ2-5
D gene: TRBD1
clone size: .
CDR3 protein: CASSLWRQGEETQYF
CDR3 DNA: TGTGCCAGCAGCTTATGGAGACAGGGGGAAGAGACCCAGTACTTC

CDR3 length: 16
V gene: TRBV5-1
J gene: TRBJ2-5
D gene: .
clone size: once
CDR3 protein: CASSLARSGPQETQYF
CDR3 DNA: TGCGCCAGCAGCTTGGCCAGGTCAGGGCCGCAAGAGACCCAGTACTTC

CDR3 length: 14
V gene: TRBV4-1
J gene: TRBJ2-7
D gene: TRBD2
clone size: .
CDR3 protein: CASSLASGRNEQYF
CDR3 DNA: TGCGCCAGCAGCCTCGCTAGCGGGAGAAACGAGCAGTACTTC

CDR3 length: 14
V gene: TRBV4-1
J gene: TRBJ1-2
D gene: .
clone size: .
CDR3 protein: CASSSMVGSNGYTF
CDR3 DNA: TGCGCCAGCAGTAGCATGGTGGGGAGCAATGGCTACACCTTC

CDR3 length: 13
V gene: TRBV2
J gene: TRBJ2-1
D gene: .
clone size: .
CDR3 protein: CASSDSSYNEQFF
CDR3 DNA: TGTGCCAGCAGTGACTCCTCCTACAATGAGCAGTTCTTC

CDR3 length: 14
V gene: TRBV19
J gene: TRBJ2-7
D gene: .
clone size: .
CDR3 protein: CASSKGTVGYEQYF
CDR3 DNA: TGTGCCAGTAGTAAGGGTACAGTGGGGTACGAGCAGTACTTC

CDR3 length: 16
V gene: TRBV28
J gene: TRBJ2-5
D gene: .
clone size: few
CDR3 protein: CASSSSSEFSRETQYF
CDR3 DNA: TGTGCCAGCAGTTCCTCCTCGGAATTCTCCCGAGAGACCCAGTACTTC

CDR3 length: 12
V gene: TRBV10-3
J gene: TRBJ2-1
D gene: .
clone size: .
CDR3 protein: CAIRSHQDEQFF
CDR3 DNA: TGTGCCATCCGTTCTCACCAAGATGAGCAGTTCTTC

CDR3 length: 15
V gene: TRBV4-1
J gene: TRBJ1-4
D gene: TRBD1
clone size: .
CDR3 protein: CASSQARTGGEKLFF
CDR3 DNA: TGCGCCAGCAGCCAAGCGCGGACAGGGGGTGAAAAACTGTTTTTT